This T cell receptor (beta chain) emerged from a study of technical replicates of blood from a handful of donors. This table comes from immunoSEQ multiplex PCR, and its TCRdb copy is limited to in-frame clones, with some not included. This table holds approximately 69,000 clones, approximately 88% found once. V lost 4 bases to trimming and J lost 2 bases; unmatched junction nucleotides: 14. This CDR3 is 20 amino acids long. Sequenced input: PBMCs. The rearrangement joins TRBV5-3 to TRBJ2-5; 16 bases are a match to TRBD2. TRBV5-3 counts as an open reading frame of uncertain function. The receptor's source is a human donor in good health. Some clones in this sample may be carry-over from other donors' samples. The CDR3 region is CARSGGTSGGAAGIQETQYF. CDR3 in DNA: TGTGCCAGAAGCGGAGGGACTAGCGGGGGGGCGGCGGGAATACAAGAGACCCAGTACTTC.